This T cell receptor beta chain was sequenced during a study of T cell repertoires in ileal Crohn's disease. Overall study: Thiopurines (around 10) or anti-TNF agents (18) were given postoperatively to about half.

The count of this clone is one. The CDR3 sequence is 16 residues long. The V gene's germline CDR1 is SGDLS and CDR2 YYNGEE. The V end was cut by 4 bases, the J end by 5 bases, with 18 bases between. Sequencing used immunoSEQ multiplex PCR; TCRdb keeps in-frame clones, though not all of them. The data show tens of thousands of clones, with about 81% seen just once and around 5.6% held by the top ten. The TCR comes from an adult with Crohn's disease. The gene calls are TRBV9 and TRBJ2-2; D gene unclear. Sequenced: ileal tissue. The CDR3 DNA reads as TGTGCCAGCAGCCGCCTTAGTCCCTATGAAACCGGGGAGCTGTTTTTT. Its protein product is CASSRLSPYETGELFF.